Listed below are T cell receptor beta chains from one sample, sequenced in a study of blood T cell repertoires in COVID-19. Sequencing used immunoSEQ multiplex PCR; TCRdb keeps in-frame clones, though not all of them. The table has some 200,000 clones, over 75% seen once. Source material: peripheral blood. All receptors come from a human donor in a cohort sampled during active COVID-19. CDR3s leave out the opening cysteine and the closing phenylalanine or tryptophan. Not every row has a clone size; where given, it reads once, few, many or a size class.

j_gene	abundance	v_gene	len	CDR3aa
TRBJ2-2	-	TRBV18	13	ASSPRMMDTGELF
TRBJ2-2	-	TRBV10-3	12	AIRQGANTGELF
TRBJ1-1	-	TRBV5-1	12	ASSLGAGNTEAF
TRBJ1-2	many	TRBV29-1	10	SVGGQSYGYT
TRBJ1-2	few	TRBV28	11	ASSLERVNGYT
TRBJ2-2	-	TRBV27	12	ASRGQGWGGELF
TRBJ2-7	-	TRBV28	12	ASSLNRITYEQY
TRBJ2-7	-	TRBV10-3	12	AISTSGGAGEQY
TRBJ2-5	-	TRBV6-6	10	ASSGSQETQY
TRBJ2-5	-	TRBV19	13	ASSMNSGGQETQY
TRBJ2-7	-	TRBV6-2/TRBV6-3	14	ASSYSPTGSSYEQY
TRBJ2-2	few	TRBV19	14	ASTPAGQGAPGELF
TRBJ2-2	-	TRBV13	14	ASSLLAGTNTGELF
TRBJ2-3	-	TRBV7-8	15	ASSLGLAGEGRDTQY
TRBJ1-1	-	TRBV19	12	ASIHRGPNTEAF
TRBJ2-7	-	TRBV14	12	ASSRELTSYEQY
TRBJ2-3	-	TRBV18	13	ASSPPGEGTDTQY
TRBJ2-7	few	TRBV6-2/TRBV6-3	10	ASSRTGYEQY
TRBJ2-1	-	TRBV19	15	ASSFRTSGGPDNEQF
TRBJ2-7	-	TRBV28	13	ASSSTRLDLREQY
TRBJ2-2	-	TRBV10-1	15	ASSEVRGRALTGELF
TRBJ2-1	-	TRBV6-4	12	ASSDSAGDNEQF
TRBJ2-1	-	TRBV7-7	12	ASSSSTQGYEQF
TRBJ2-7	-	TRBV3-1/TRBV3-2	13	ASSLPGSQPYEQY
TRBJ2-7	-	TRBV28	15	ASSLLGGTGKAYEQY
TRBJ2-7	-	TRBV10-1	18	ASSESALRGRGGASYEQY
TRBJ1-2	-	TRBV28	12	ASSRSTGRGGYT
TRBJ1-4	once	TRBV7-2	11	ASSLLRGEKLF
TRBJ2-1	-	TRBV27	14	ASSLVGLAAYNEQF
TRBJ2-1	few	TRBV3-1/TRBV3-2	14	ASSQDRAGAYNEQF
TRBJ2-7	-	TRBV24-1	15	ATSDSRRTGYSYEQY
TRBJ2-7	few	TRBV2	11	ASSEGYGAGGV
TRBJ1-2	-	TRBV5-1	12	ASTKGTGMGGYT
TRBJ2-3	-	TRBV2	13	ASRTGLATTDTQY
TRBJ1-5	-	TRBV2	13	ASSEATGRYGPQH
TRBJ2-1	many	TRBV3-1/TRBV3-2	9	ASSSLAEQF
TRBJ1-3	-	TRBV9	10	ASTGEGNTIY
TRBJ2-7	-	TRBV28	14	ASSPPGLAGAGEQY
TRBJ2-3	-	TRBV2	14	ASSRGLAGPTDTQY
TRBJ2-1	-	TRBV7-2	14	ASSLAPGTSYNEQF
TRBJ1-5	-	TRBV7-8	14	ASSPQGTISNQPQH
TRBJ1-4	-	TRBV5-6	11	ASCDTSAEKLF
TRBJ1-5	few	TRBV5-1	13	ASSLAHSRNQPQH
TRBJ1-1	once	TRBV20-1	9	SSGGNTEAF
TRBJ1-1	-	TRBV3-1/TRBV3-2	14	ASRLRQGVENTEAF
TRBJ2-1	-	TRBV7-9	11	ASSVDRVSDAF
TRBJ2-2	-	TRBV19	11	ASSFFHTGELF
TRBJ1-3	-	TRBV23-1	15	ASSHRTLASSGNTIY
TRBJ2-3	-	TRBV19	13	ASLHPGGSTDTQY
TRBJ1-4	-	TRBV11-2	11	ASRPAGYEKLF
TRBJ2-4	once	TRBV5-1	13	ASSTRATASGVQY
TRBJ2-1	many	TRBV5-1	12	ASNLGQGNNEQF